Following are 12 T cell receptor beta chains from one sample sequenced in a study of shared clonotypes between healthy human individuals. Generated by immunoSEQ multiplex PCR, the TCRdb table keeps only in-frame clones and is missing some. The sample consists of 2 million to 2.5 million clones, around 92% of them appearing once. Sequenced material: naive CD4+ T cells from PBMCs. Subset described: CD45RA+ positively selected. The receptors stem from a man between 18 and 29 years old in good health. Some clones in this sample may be carry-over from other donors' samples.

This clone is a singleton in its sample. The chain recombines TRBV30 with TRBJ2-2; D is perhaps TRBD1 (6 bases). The CDR3 is 17 residues long. Trimming took off 3 bases at V and 5 bases at J, with 22 bases between the two ends. Germline assignment: CDR1 GTSNPN and CDR2 SVGIG (reference sequence). In DNA form, the CDR3 reads TGTGCCTGGAGAGGTGACAGGATGTTTCTTTCGACCGGGGAGCTGTTTTTT. Translated, it gives CAWRGDRMFLSTGELFF.

This chain links TRBV2 with TRBJ2-5; maybe TRBD2 (5 bases). Germline lookup yields CDR1 SNHLY and CDR2 FYNNEI. The length of the CDR3 is 14 residues. Trimming removed 4 bases from V and 4 bases from J, with 13 bases in between. CDR3 sequence: CASSAVVRGETQYF. As DNA, the CDR3 is TGTGCCAGCAGTGCCGTTGTCCGGGGAGAGACCCAGTACTTC.

This clone was found a few times. V gene TRBV4-1 combines with J gene TRBJ2-6, with D uncertain. Germline values: CDR1 MGHRA, CDR2 YSYEKL. The CDR3 extends over 18 amino acids. The ends were cut back, 1 base at V and 0 bases at J, with 13 bases in the middle. CDR3 loop: CASSQGVIGNSGANVLTF. The CDR3 nucleotides read TGCGCCAGCAGCCAAGGAGTGATAGGGAACTCTGGGGCCAACGTCCTGACTTTC.

The chain couples TRBV7-9 to TRBJ2-1; 10 bases line up with TRBD2. The CDR3 is 14 residues long. The junction had 14 bases not matched to a gene; V was cut back by 6 bases and J by 15 bases. Germline assignment: CDR1 SEHNR and CDR2 FQNEAQ (reference sequence). CDR3 region: CASRTGTSERGWFF. The DNA for the CDR3 is TGTGCCAGCAGGACCGGGACTAGCGAGAGGGGATGGTTCTTC.

As to this clone: The sample has other DNA sequences that encode this CDR3 too. The rearrangement uses TRBV19 and TRBJ2-1; 10 bases fit TRBD2. Unmatched junction bases numbered 2, after V lost 1 base and J lost 5 bases. This CDR3 spans 15 amino acids. Germline V gene sequence: CDR1 LNHDA, CDR2 SQIVND (reference sequence). The CDR3 DNA reads as TGTGCCAGTAGTATAGGACTAGCGGGTGACAATGAGCAGTTCTTC. Translating gives CASSIGLAGDNEQFF.

J is TRBJ2-1 and V is TRBV9; 9 nucleotides agree with TRBD2. The trim removed 3 bases at V and 2 bases at J, leaving 6 bases unmatched. CDR3 length: 16 amino acids. From germline, CDR1 is SGDLS and CDR2 YYNGEE. The CDR3 loop is CASSGGGGRAYNEQFF. For the CDR3, the DNA is TGTGCCAGCAGCGGAGGGGGCGGGAGGGCCTACAATGAGCAGTTCTTC.

The CDR3 DNA reads TGCGCCAGCAGCCAAGATGTCCAATACTCCTACAATGAGCAGTTCTTC. Protein sequence: CASSQDVQYSYNEQFF. This sequence joins TRBV4-3 and TRBJ2-1; no reliable D call. The CDR3 consists of 16 residues. The germline V gene has CDR1 LGHNA and CDR2 YSLEER. V gave up 0 bases and J gave up 0 bases, with 9 bases separating them.

As to this clone: Within the sample, other DNA sequences also encode this same CDR3. The genes are TRBV18 and TRBJ2-7, with a possible D match to TRBD1 (5 bases). The germline gives CDR1 KGHSH, CDR2 LQKENI. The CDR3 is 14 amino acids. Between the trimmed V and J ends, which lost 2 bases and 2 bases, there was a span of 10 bases. CDR3 sequence (DNA): TGTGCCAGCTCACCAGGCAGGGCTACCTACGAGCAGTACTTC. This encodes CASSPGRATYEQYF.

The chain combines TRBV11-2 with TRBJ2-1; 12 nucleotides agree with TRBD2. Per the germline V gene, CDR1 is SGHAT and CDR2 is FQNNGV. The CDR3 covers 19 residues. Unmatched junction bases numbered 9, after V lost 3 bases and J lost 0 bases. CDR3: CASSFRLAGAGASYNEQFF. Here the CDR3 DNA reads TGTGCCAGCAGCTTTCGACTAGCGGGAGCGGGGGCCTCCTACAATGAGCAGTTCTTC.

The chain is built from TRBV7-9 and TRBJ2-5, with TRBD1 as a possible D gene (6 bases). Matching the DNA end better, TRBJ2-7 makes the J call doubtful. CDR1 and CDR2 (germline): SEHNR, FQNEAQ (reference sequence). CDR3 length: 14 amino acids. CDR3 in amino acids: CASKNRDTTYEQYF. CDR3 in DNA: TGTGCCAGCAAAAACCGGGACACAACCTACGAGCAGTACTTC.

The J gene is TRBJ2-7, the V gene TRBV27, with D perhaps being TRBD1 or TRBD2 (6 bases each). Germline V gene data show CDR1 as MNHEY and CDR2 as SMNVEV (reference sequence). There are 17 residues in the CDR3. V was clipped by 2 bases and J by 4 bases, with 21 bases between them. The CDR3 spells CASSLRGVGATPYEQYF. CDR3 DNA: TGTGCCAGCAGTTTAAGGGGGGTCGGGGCCACCCCTTACGAGCAGTACTTC.

The chain's CDR3 is CASRTTGSGTEAFF. CDR3 DNA: TGTGCCAGCAGAACGACGGGTTCTGGCACTGAAGCTTTCTTT. J is TRBJ1-1 and V is TRBV6-6; unclear D gene. This CDR3 spans 14 amino acids. V lost 6 bases to trimming and J lost 4 bases, with 15 bases between them. Germline V gene lookup returns CDR1 MNHNY and CDR2 SVGAGI (reference sequence).